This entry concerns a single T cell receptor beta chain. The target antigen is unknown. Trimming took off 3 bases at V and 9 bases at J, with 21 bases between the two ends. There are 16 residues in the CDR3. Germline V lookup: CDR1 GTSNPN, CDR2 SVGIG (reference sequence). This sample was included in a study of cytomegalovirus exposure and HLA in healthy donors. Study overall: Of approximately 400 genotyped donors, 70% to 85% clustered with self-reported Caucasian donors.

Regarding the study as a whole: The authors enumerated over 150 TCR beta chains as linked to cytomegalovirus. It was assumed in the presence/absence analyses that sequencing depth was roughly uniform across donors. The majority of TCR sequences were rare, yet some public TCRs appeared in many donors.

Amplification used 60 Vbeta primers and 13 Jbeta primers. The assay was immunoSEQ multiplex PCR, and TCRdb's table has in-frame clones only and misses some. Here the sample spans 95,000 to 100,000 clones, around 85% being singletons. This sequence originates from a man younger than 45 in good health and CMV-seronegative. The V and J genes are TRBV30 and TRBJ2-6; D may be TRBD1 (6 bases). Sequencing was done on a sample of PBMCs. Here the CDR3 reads CAWSHTGILRLNVLTF. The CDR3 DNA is TGTGCCTGGAGCCATACAGGGATTTTACGCCTCAACGTCCTGACTTTC.